These 20 T cell receptor beta chains share one sample of origin, sequenced in a study of blood T cell repertoires in COVID-19. Assay: immunoSEQ multiplex PCR; the TCRdb copy retains only in-frame clones and omits some. The repertoire holds 57,000 or so clones, 70% to 85% seen once, with approximately 17% in the top ten. The sequencing sample was made of peripheral blood. The receptors derive from a man aged 65 to 85 with active COVID-19.

The J gene is TRBJ2-7, the V gene TRBV27, with D possibly TRBD1 on 5 matching bases. Germline-derived CDR1 and CDR2 are MNHEY and SMNVEV (reference sequence). Trimming left V 4 bases short and J 5 bases short, with 18 bases between. CDR3 length: 15 residues. The CDR3 spells CASSSESLPGNEQYF. CDR3 coding DNA: TGTGCCAGCAGTTCGGAGTCCCTCCCAGGGAACGAGCAGTACTTC.

This chain's CDR3 is CASSPREKSYNEQFF. DNA of the CDR3: TGTGCCAGCAGCCCTCGGGAGAAATCCTACAATGAGCAGTTCTTC. The chain couples TRBV9 to TRBJ2-1, with D perhaps TRBD2 (6 bases). Deletions cut 4 bases from V and 1 base from J, with 12 bases between. Germline V gene lookup returns CDR1 SGDLS and CDR2 YYNGEE. The CDR3 consists of 15 residues.

The chain couples TRBV4-1 to TRBJ2-3, with TRBD2 identical over 10 bases. Germline lookup yields CDR1 MGHRA and CDR2 YSYEKL. J gave up 4 bases and V 0 bases, and 4 bases lay outside the gene matches. The CDR3 extends over 16 amino acids. CDR3 amino acids: CASSQESGRAPDTQYF. The CDR3 coding sequence is TGCGCCAGCAGCCAAGAAAGCGGGAGGGCCCCAGATACGCAGTATTTT.

This chain links TRBV7-2 with TRBJ2-7; D may be TRBD1 (6 bases). This CDR3 has 14 residues. Deletions cut 3 bases from V and 2 bases from J, with 11 bases between. The germline gives CDR1 SGHTA, CDR2 FQGNSA. Written as DNA, the CDR3 is TGTGCCAGCAGCTTCCAGGGGATCACCTACGAGCAGTACTTC. Translated, it gives CASSFQGITYEQYF. The full variable domain, completed using reference TRBV7-2 and TRBJ2-7, is GAGVSQSPSNKVTEKGKDVELRCDPISGHTALYWYRQSLGQGLEFLIYFQGNSAPDKSGLPSDRFSAERTGGSVSTLTIQRTQQEDSAVYLCASSFQGITYEQYFGPGTRLTVT.

The chain recombines TRBV11-3 with TRBJ2-2; D remains unclear. The length of the CDR3 is 15 residues. V lost 0 bases to trimming and J lost 0 bases, with 5 bases between them. Germline V gives CDR1 SGHNT, CDR2 YENEEA. CDR3 DNA: TGTGCCAGCAGCTTAGACTCGGCGAACACCGGGGAGCTGTTTTTT. Translation gives CASSLDSANTGELFF.

The chain carries TRBV4-3 and TRBJ1-1, with 7 bases fitting TRBD1. The CDR3 is 16 amino acids. The germline gives CDR1 LGHNA, CDR2 YSLEER. Unmatched junction bases numbered 9, after V lost 3 bases and J lost 2 bases. CDR3 DNA sequence: TGCGCCAGCAGCCAGGGCTACAGGGGCGCAAACACTGAAGCTTTCTTT. Translation gives CASSQGYRGANTEAFF.

The chain uses TRBV25-1 and TRBJ2-2, with 11 bases identical to TRBD2. CDR1 and CDR2 (germline): MGHDK, SYGVNS. Losses at the gene ends were 4 bases for V and 5 bases for J; bases not matched to a gene: 9. The CDR3 covers 17 residues. This chain's CDR3 is CASSGSRGTSGTGELFF. The CDR3 nucleotides read TGTGCCAGCAGTGGATCTCGAGGGACTAGCGGTACCGGGGAGCTGTTTTTT.

This sequence joins TRBV29-1 and TRBJ1-1, with no clear D. The CDR3 length is 13 residues. The germline V gene encodes CDR1 SQVTM and CDR2 ANQGSEA. The V end was cut by 4 bases, the J end by 2 bases, with 11 bases between. The CDR3 sequence: CSVGLTLNTEAFF. The CDR3 bases are TGCAGCGTTGGGCTGACACTTAACACTGAAGCTTTCTTT.

CDR3 region: CASSKAPSGFMLVDTQYF. CDR3 sequence (DNA): TGTGCCAGCAGCAAAGCGCCTAGCGGGTTTATGTTGGTAGATACGCAGTATTTT. The chain combines TRBV21-1 with TRBJ2-3; the table's D call of TRBD2 was not tested on the DNA. TRBV21-1 is marked as a pseudogene. The CDR3 sequence is 18 residues long.

The chain has TRBV7-3 and TRBJ2-3; tentatively, D is TRBD2 (6 bases). The V and J ends lost 5 bases and 5 bases respectively, with 14 bases between them. Germline lookup yields CDR1 SGHTA and CDR2 FQGTGA. The CDR3 totals 14 residues. The CDR3 reads CASSATGRGDTQYF. The CDR3, as DNA: TGTGCCAGCAGCGCCACGGGGCGGGGAGATACGCAGTATTTT.

CDR3 sequence reads: CASSLGASGSPYEQYF. As DNA, the CDR3 is TGTGCCAGCAGCTTAGGGGCTAGCGGGAGCCCATACGAGCAGTACTTC. The chain joins TRBV7-2 to TRBJ2-7, with 10 bases that match TRBD2. Germline CDR1 SGHTA, CDR2 FQGNSA. The trim removed 1 base at V and 4 bases at J, leaving 7 bases unmatched. The CDR3 consists of 16 residues.

In its sample, this clone was seen a few times. The chain recombines TRBV2 with TRBJ1-1, with D hard to call. Germline lookup yields CDR1 SNHLY and CDR2 FYNNEI. V was shortened by 3 bases and J by 5 bases, with 10 bases between the two germline ends. CDR3 size: 13 residues. CDR3 DNA: TGTGCCAGCAGTGAGCGGGATTTAACTGAAGCTTTCTTT. This gives the protein CASSERDLTEAFF.

The table lists this clone with a count of one. The rearrangement joins TRBV5-4 to TRBJ2-7; TRBD1 matches at 8 bases. Germline V CDR1 and CDR2: SGHNT, YYREEE (reference sequence). J gave up 3 bases and V 4 bases, and 9 bases lay outside the gene matches. CDR3 length: 15 residues. The CDR3 nucleotides are TGTGCCAGCAGCCTGGAGCAGGGGGCAAGCTACGAGCAGTACTTC. It codes for CASSLEQGASYEQYF.

This rearrangement joins TRBV5-8 to TRBJ1-6; TRBD1 agrees at 7 bases. Trimming cost V 0 bases and J 9 bases; bases outside gene matches: 12. CDR1 SGHTS and CDR2 YDEGEE come from the germline V gene. CDR3 length: 17 amino acids. CDR3 nucleotide sequence: TGTGCCAGCAGCTTGGGAACAGGGGATCCGGGGAGTTCACCCCTCCACTTT. This sequence encodes CASSLGTGDPGSSPLHF.

The chain is built from TRBV27 and TRBJ2-1; TRBD2 matches 7 bases. The germline V gene has CDR1 MNHEY and CDR2 SMNVEV (reference sequence). The CDR3 covers 15 residues. J gave up 7 bases and V 2 bases, and 8 bases lay outside the gene matches. The DNA for the CDR3 is TGTGCCAGCAGTTTAAACCAGCGGGGCGGAAATGAGCAGTTCTTC. Translating gives CASSLNQRGGNEQFF.

The chain has TRBV10-3 and TRBJ2-5; 10 nucleotides align to TRBD2. Trimming removed 6 bases from V and 2 bases from J; junction bases left unmatched: 6. The germline V gene encodes CDR1 ENHRY and CDR2 SYGVKD. There are 15 residues in the CDR3. CDR3 coding DNA: TGTGCCATCAGCCCCGGGACTAGCGTACAAGAGACCCAGTACTTC. Its translation is CAISPGTSVQETQYF.

V usage is TRBV29-1 and J usage is TRBJ2-3; D is perhaps TRBD2 (6 bases). CDR3 length equals 14 residues. The V and J ends lost 7 bases and 6 bases respectively, with 20 bases between them. Germline V CDR1 and CDR2: SQVTM, ANQGSEA. The CDR3 region is CSARAGWGTDTQYF. The CDR3 nucleotides read TGCAGCGCTAGGGCTGGGTGGGGGACTGATACGCAGTATTTT.

This rearrangement joins TRBV5-1 to TRBJ2-5; D remains unclear. Germline values: CDR1 SGHRS, CDR2 YFSETQ. The CDR3 runs to 14 residues. With 0 bases removed from V and 7 bases from J, the gap between germline ends came to 13 bases. CDR3 nucleotide sequence: TGCGCCAGCAGCTTGGGTCTAGTTAGTGCGACCCAGTACTTC. Its protein product is CASSLGLVSATQYF.

The chain is built from TRBV11-3 and TRBJ1-6; the match to TRBD1 covers 11 bases. CDR1 is SGHNT, CDR2 YENEEA, per germline. Trimming removed 5 bases from V and 7 bases from J; junction bases left unmatched: 4. The CDR3 extends over 15 amino acids. The CDR3 loop is CASSLGQGANSPLHF. DNA of the CDR3: TGTGCCAGCAGCCTAGGACAGGGGGCGAATTCACCCCTCCACTTT.

The chain links TRBV18 to TRBJ1-1, with 9 bases aligning to TRBD1. This CDR3 has 13 residues. Germline CDR1 is KGHSH and CDR2 is LQKENI. Trimming removed 6 bases from V and 8 bases from J; junction bases left unmatched: 7. The CDR3 loop reads CASSSRQGDEAFF. Here the CDR3 DNA reads TGTGCCAGCTCCTCGAGACAGGGGGACGAAGCTTTCTTT.